The sequence of this T cell receptor (beta chain) was determined in a study of CD8 T cells in ankylosing spondylitis. Study-level findings and limits: There were earlier reports of some motif variants in reactive arthritis synovial fluid and blood. Among TCR beta sequences, a motif of 7 to 9 highly homologous variants appeared characteristic of ankylosing spondylitis blood. Disease-linked clones reportedly concentrated significantly in matched ankylosing spondylitis synovial fluid.

For TCR beta, libraries came from quantitative 5'-RACE with molecular barcodes. Each CDR3 protein gets one entry after TCRdb re-called the 5' RACE reads with MiXCR. This sample has fewer than 500,000 distinct CDR3 sequences, with more than 25% found just once. Worth noting for this clonotype: Its antigen is currently unknown.

Germline lookup yields CDR1 SGHNT and CDR2 YENEEA. CDR3 length: 13 amino acids. V was cut by 3 bases and J by 3 bases, with 6 bases left in between. The chain is built from TRBV11-3 and TRBJ1-5; D not certain. The sequencing input was blood, either unsorted or a sorted T cell fraction (not recorded which). The receptor was derived from a male donor with ankylosing spondylitis. The CDR3 DNA sequence: TGTGCCAGCAGCTTGCGCCCCAATCAGCCCCAGCATTTT. It encodes CASSLRPNQPQHF.